A selection of T cell receptor beta chains follows, all from one sample in a study of blood T cell repertoires in COVID-19. The method was immunoSEQ multiplex PCR; TCRdb's version includes in-frame clones alone and lacks a portion of them. The sample yields 110,000 to 150,000 clones, over 60% seen once. Sequencing was done on a sample of peripheral blood. Source of these receptors: a man at least 80 years old with acute or convalescent COVID-19. The CDR3 runs from the conserved cysteine through the conserved F or W. Each record gives: clone size, D gene, J gene, V gene, CDR3 length, CDR3 DNA, CDR3 protein. D genes are given only for firm matches. Clone size is stated in some rows and not others, as once, few, many or a class when expanded.

.	TRBD1	TRBJ1-1	TRBV11-2	15	TGTGCCAGCAGCTCCGGGACAGGGTATCTCACTGAAGCTTTCTTT	CASSSGTGYLTEAFF
.	.	TRBJ2-2	TRBV29-1	16	TGCAGCGTTGAAGGAATCGACAGAGCGAACACCGGGGAGCTGTTTTTT	CSVEGIDRANTGELFF
.	.	TRBJ2-1	TRBV6-6	16	TGTGCCAGTCTACAGGTCGATGGGATCTCCTACAATGAGCAGTTCTTC	CASLQVDGISYNEQFF
.	.	TRBJ2-2	TRBV7-9	13	TGTGCCAGCAGCTCTCCGAACACCGGGGAGCTGTTTTTT	CASSSPNTGELFF
.	TRBD1	TRBJ2-5	TRBV2	13	TGTGCCAGCAGGGGGACAGGGGAAGAGACCCAGTACTTC	CASRGTGEETQYF
.	.	TRBJ2-1	TRBV7-2	13	TGTGCCAGCAGCTTAAGTCGGGGTAATGAGCAGTTCTTC	CASSLSRGNEQFF
few	TRBD1	TRBJ2-7	TRBV3-1/TRBV3-2	15	TGTGCCAGCAGCCAATGGGACAGGGGTTCGGGTGAGCAGTACTTC	CASSQWDRGSGEQYF
.	.	TRBJ1-2	TRBV18	13	TGTGCCAGCTCCCAACAGGAGACCTATGGCTACACCTTC	CASSQQETYGYTF
.	TRBD1	TRBJ2-3	TRBV5-6	17	TGTGCCAGCAGCTCTACAGGGGGCGGACTGAGCACAGATACGCAGTATTTT	CASSSTGGGLSTDTQYF
once	TRBD1	TRBJ1-2	TRBV5-4	13	TGTGCCAGCAGCTTCCCAGGGGGTAGTGGCTACACCTTC	CASSFPGGSGYTF
.	TRBD1	TRBJ2-7	TRBV7-8	13	TGTGCCAGCAGCCCGACAGGGCCTGGGGAGCAGTACTTC	CASSPTGPGEQYF
.	.	TRBJ1-5	TRBV7-2	16	TGTGCCAGCAGCTTAGGAGCCCGGGGGATCAATCAGCCCCAGCATTTT	CASSLGARGINQPQHF
.	TRBD2	TRBJ2-7	TRBV9	13	TGTGCCAGCAGCGAGGGAGGGATGAGCGAGCAGTACTTC	CASSEGGMSEQYF
many	.	TRBJ2-2	TRBV7-8	13	TGTGCCACCAGGTCGGGGAACACCGGGGAGCTGTTTTTT	CATRSGNTGELFF
.	.	TRBJ1-1	TRBV19	13	TGTGCCAGTACCCAGGGTAGAAGGCAAGAAGCTTTCTTT	CASTQGRRQEAFF
.	.	TRBJ2-2	TRBV10-3	11	TGTGCCATCAGTAGGACAGGGGAGCTGTTTTTT	CAISRTGELFF
.	TRBD2	TRBJ2-5	TRBV5-1	15	TGCGCCAGCAGCTTGGTGCTAGCGGGGGAAGAGACCCAGTACTTC	CASSLVLAGEETQYF
.	TRBD1	TRBJ1-4	TRBV7-2	13	TGTGCCAGCAGCTTAGGGACAGGGGCGTTGCTGTTTTTT	CASSLGTGALLFF
.	.	TRBJ2-3	TRBV18	15	TGTGCCAGCTCACCCCCGGGATGGGCCACAGATACGCAGTATTTT	CASSPPGWATDTQYF
.	TRBD2	TRBJ2-3	TRBV5-6	17	TGTGCCAGCAGCTTCCGGACCAGCGGGGGGGTTGCAGATACGCAGTATTTT	CASSFRTSGGVADTQYF
once	.	TRBJ2-1	TRBV20-1	11	TGCAGTGCTGCACAGGGCAATGAGCAGTTCTTC	CSAAQGNEQFF
.	.	TRBJ2-7	TRBV28	16	TGTGCCAGCAGTGAACCGGGCGGGCTTAGCTCCTACGAGCAGTACTTC	CASSEPGGLSSYEQYF
once	.	TRBJ1-1	TRBV3-1/TRBV3-2	15	TGTGCCAGCAGCCAAGGGAGCGGGGTGAACACTGAAGCTTTCTTT	CASSQGSGVNTEAFF
.	.	TRBJ2-3	TRBV7-3	15	TGTGCCAGCAGCTTACGGGGGGCGATCACAGATACGCAGTATTTT	CASSLRGAITDTQYF
.	.	TRBJ2-5	TRBV19	14	TGTGCCAGTAGGGGGGAGGCGGACCAAGAGACCCAGTACTTC	CASRGEADQETQYF
.	TRBD1	TRBJ1-6	TRBV28	15	TGTGCCAGCAGTACCACCGGGACAGGGGTTTCACCCCTCCACTTT	CASSTTGTGVSPLHF
.	TRBD2	TRBJ2-1	TRBV6-5	13	TGTGCCAGCAGGGCTAGCGGGGGAAATGAGCAGTTCTTC	CASRASGGNEQFF
.	.	TRBJ1-5	TRBV6-2/TRBV6-3	15	TGTGCCAGCAGTTACTGGGGCCAGGCGGCTCAGCCCCAGCATTTT	CASSYWGQAAQPQHF
few	.	TRBJ2-5	TRBV3-1/TRBV3-2	16	TGTGCCAGCAGCCCCCTGGGGGGGGCCCCGGGGGAGACCCAGTACTTC	CASSPLGGAPGETQYF
few	.	TRBJ1-3	TRBV2	16	TGTGCCAGCTCGGGTACGGTAGACAGAGATGGAAACACCATATATTTT	CASSGTVDRDGNTIYF
.	.	TRBJ2-3	TRBV7-2	13	TGTGCCAGCAGCTTGGGGGGACAGTATACGCAGTATTTT	CASSLGGQYTQYF
.	.	TRBJ1-5	TRBV6-2/TRBV6-3	17	TGTGCCAGCAGTTACGGGCAGGGTCCGCTCAACAATCAGCCCCAGCATTTT	CASSYGQGPLNNQPQHF
few	.	TRBJ2-2	TRBV14	14	TGTGCCAGCAGCCAAGCGCGCGTTACCGGGGAGCTGTTTTTT	CASSQARVTGELFF
many	TRBD1	TRBJ1-3	TRBV9	14	TGTGCCAGCGGGCAGGGGGCTGTTGGAAACACCATATATTTT	CASGQGAVGNTIYF
.	TRBD1	TRBJ1-4	TRBV5-1	15	TGCGCCAGCAGCTGGACAGGGGCTCCTAATGAAAAACTGTTTTTT	CASSWTGAPNEKLFF
few	.	TRBJ1-1	TRBV7-8	14	TGTGCCAGCAGCTTAGTTGTGGCGGGAACTGAAGCTTTCTTT	CASSLVVAGTEAFF
.	.	TRBJ2-7	TRBV4-3	15	TGCGCCAGCAGCCAAGAATTCCGGGTGTCCTACGAGCAGTACTTC	CASSQEFRVSYEQYF
.	TRBD1	TRBJ1-1	TRBV6-6	13	TGTGCCAGCAGTAACAGGGGAACCACTGAAGCTTTCTTT	CASSNRGTTEAFF
.	TRBD2	TRBJ2-1	TRBV6-6	16	TGTGCCAGCACTCGGACTAGCGGGGGCGGGTACAATGAGCAGTTCTTC	CASTRTSGGGYNEQFF
.	TRBD1	TRBJ2-7	TRBV6-6	14	TGTGCCAGCAGGACGACGGACAGGATCTACGAGCAGTACTTC	CASRTTDRIYEQYF
.	.	TRBJ2-7	TRBV4-1	16	TGCGCCAGCAGACAAGATGTGCGGGACAGTGCCTACGAGCAGTACTTC	CASRQDVRDSAYEQYF
few	TRBD1	TRBJ1-1	TRBV7-2	14	TGTGCCAGCAGCTTTAACAGGGGTGACACTGAAGCTTTCTTT	CASSFNRGDTEAFF
.	.	TRBJ1-2	TRBV7-8	12	TGTGCCAGCAGCCTAACAGTCCAGGGCTACACCTTC	CASSLTVQGYTF
.	.	TRBJ1-4	TRBV25-1	17	TGTGCCAGCAAAGGAATCAGGGGCCTGGGAACTAATGAAAAACTGTTTTTT	CASKGIRGLGTNEKLFF
.	.	TRBJ2-2	TRBV11-3	16	TGTGCCAGCAGCTTATCCCAGGGGGGATGGACCGGGGAGCTGTTTTTT	CASSLSQGGWTGELFF
.	TRBD1	TRBJ2-2	TRBV6-5	16	TGTGCCAGCAGTTCGGGGACAGGGGATTCAGCCGGGGAGCTGTTTTTT	CASSSGTGDSAGELFF
.	.	TRBJ2-1	TRBV7-2	17	TGTGCCAGCAGCTCGACGGCTTATAGCGTCCCCTACAATGAGCAGTTCTTC	CASSSTAYSVPYNEQFF
.	.	TRBJ2-3	TRBV4-3	16	TGCGCCAGCAGCCAAGATGGGGCAGCGCGCACAGATACGCAGTATTTT	CASSQDGAARTDTQYF
.	.	TRBJ2-3	TRBV5-4	14	TGTGCCAGCAGCTTGGGGGGCGGCACAGATACGCAGTATTTT	CASSLGGGTDTQYF
.	TRBD1	TRBJ2-2	TRBV11-1	15	TGTGCCAGCAGCCAGGACAGGGTGGCCCCCGGGGAGCTGTTTTTT	CASSQDRVAPGELFF
.	TRBD1	TRBJ1-2	TRBV6-2/TRBV6-3	16	TGTGCCAGCAGTAACGTCGACAGGGGGCGCAACTATGGCTACACCTTC	CASSNVDRGRNYGYTF